This T cell receptor beta chain was identified in a study of long-term antiretroviral therapy in people with HIV. At the survey level, the v3.0 immunoSEQ assay was run. Measured with immunoSEQ multiplex PCR; TCRdb has only the in-frame clones, and not every one. Among around 30,000 clones listed, about 95% were seen once. V dropped 0 bases and J dropped 6; count of bases not matched to a gene: 8. This CDR3 has 16 amino acids. CDR1 and CDR2 (germline): LGHNA, YSLEER. This TCR derives from a man younger than 45 with HIV. The chain couples TRBV4-3 to TRBJ2-1; the match to TRBD2 covers 7 bases. This specimen consisted of unsorted PBMCs, obtained 5.3 years after starting antiretroviral therapy. The CDR3: CASSQDGGSGGNEQFF. The DNA of the CDR3 is TGCGCCAGCAGCCAAGATGGCGGGAGTGGTGGCAATGAGCAGTTCTTC.